One sample yielded the 4 T cell receptor beta chains listed below, sequenced in a study of metastatic and nonmetastatic thyroid tumors. TCRdb re-called clones from the PCR reads using MiXCR. The sample comprises 55,000 or so clones, approximately 17% of which are singletons, and roughly 3% rests with the top ten. Among the patients, none had received any treatment before thyroid surgery. Sequenced: blood. These receptors all stem from a female donor with papillary thyroid cancer or a benign thyroid nodule (not recorded which). Some clones in this sample may be carry-over from other donors' samples.

In its sample, this clone was seen many times. This chain links TRBV6-6 with TRBJ2-7; weak D call: TRBD2 (5 bases). The CDR3 length is 16 residues. Trimming took off 3 bases at V and 4 bases at J, with 19 bases between the two ends. The germline V gene has CDR1 MNHNY and CDR2 SVGAGI (reference sequence). The CDR3 sequence: CASSYLGGGFVYEQYF. In DNA, the CDR3 is TGTGCCAGCAGTTATTTAGGAGGAGGTTTTGTGTACGAGCAGTACTTC.

This clone was observed many times. This chain joins TRBV6-5 and TRBJ2-2; 8 nucleotides align to TRBD2. Germline V gene sequence: CDR1 MNHEY, CDR2 SVGAGI. Losses at the gene ends were 2 bases for V and 6 bases for J; bases not matched to a gene: 5. This CDR3 region has 15 residues. CDR3 amino acids: CASSYANSGAGELFF. In nucleotides, the CDR3 is TGTGCCAGCAGTTACGCAAATAGCGGGGCCGGGGAGCTGTTTTTT.

The table lists this clone with many counts. This chain joins TRBV5-1 and TRBJ2-3; 10 bases fit TRBD2. The length of the CDR3 is 17 residues. J gave up 1 base and V 3 bases, and 8 bases lay outside the gene matches. The germline V gene encodes CDR1 SGHRS and CDR2 YFSETQ. This chain's CDR3 is CASSSYLAGGGTDTQYF. Here the CDR3 DNA reads TGCGCCAGCAGCTCCTACTTAGCGGGAGGCGGCACAGATACGCAGTATTTT.

This clone came up many times. Other nucleotide sequences in the sample specify the same CDR3. The V gene is TRBV7-9, the J gene TRBJ2-1; TRBD2 agrees at 12 bases. Germline trimming cut 6 bases from V and 9 bases from J; bases unmatched to any gene: 6. CDR3 size: 14 residues. From germline, CDR1 is SEHNR and CDR2 FQNEAQ (reference sequence). The CDR3 protein is CASSRLAGESEQFF. The CDR3 DNA reads TGTGCCAGCAGTCGACTAGCGGGAGAGAGTGAGCAGTTCTTC.